Detailed here is one T cell receptor beta chain. The antigen is not known. The repertoire was sequenced with immunoSEQ multiplex PCR; TCRdb's copy has only in-frame clones and lacks some. The sample holds 68,000 or so clones, around 83% seen once. The entry originates in a study of OX40 agonist ivuxolimab in advanced cancers. About the research overall: The dose of intravenous ivuxolimab that patients received every 2 weeks ranged from 0.01 to 10 mg/kg. The mean age was approximately 60 years, ranging from about 20 to 79, with around four fifths of participants male. Anti-PD-1, anti-PD-L1 or anti-CTLA-4 therapy given earlier was allowed, and about 38% had some.

The study, taken as a whole, reports: Among the lowest levels of clonal expansion were found in partial responders at 0.1-3.0 mg/kg.

Germline-derived CDR1 and CDR2 are LNHDA and SQIVND (reference sequence). This CDR3 is 14 amino acids long. The V and J ends lost 5 bases and 2 bases respectively, with 12 bases between them. This chain connects TRBV19 to TRBJ1-2, with D uncertain. The source of this sequence is an adult with an advanced solid tumor such as melanoma, head and neck, liver or kidney cancer. The sequencing used CD4+ or CD8+ T cells sorted from blood, collected in a trial of the OX40 agonist ivuxolimab. CDR3 sequence (DNA): TGTGCCAGTAGTTCCGCTTTTAAAAACTATGGCTACACCTTC. Amino acid sequence: CASSSAFKNYGYTF.